The T cell receptor (beta chain) under discussion was sequenced for a study of patients and donors after allogeneic stem cell transplantation. TCRdb re-derived calls from the RT-PCR reads in MiXCR, one entry per CDR3 protein. The sample includes over 150,000 distinct CDR3 sequences, approximately 31% of them seen just once. The CDR3 runs to 12 residues. The germline V and J ends were trimmed by 3 bases and 6 bases, with 6 bases remaining between them. The chain uses TRBV12-3 or TRBV12-4 and TRBJ1-5; D gene unclear. The specimen sequenced was blood, either unsorted or a sorted T cell fraction (not recorded which). The source is a human donor who was either an allogeneic HSCT recipient or a stem cell or donor lymphocyte infusion donor (not recorded which). It is not recorded whose cells these are; they may come from a transplant donor. The CDR3 loop is CASSFWPQPQHF. The CDR3 nucleotides read TGTGCCAGCAGTTTTTGGCCTCAGCCCCAGCATTTT.